This TCR beta chain originates from a study of blood T cell repertoires in COVID-19. Study at large: The analysed material was cDNA or gDNA that came from T cells, B-cell-depleted T cells, or PBMCs.

Germline CDR1 and CDR2: LNHDA and SQIVND (reference sequence). The V end lost 3 bases, the J end lost 7 bases, and 15 bases lay between the germline ends. This CDR3 has 15 amino acids. Which cohort a participant joined came from the clinical history participants gave. The repertoire was sequenced with immunoSEQ multiplex PCR; TCRdb's copy has only in-frame clones and lacks some. The data show 200,000 to 250,000 clones, with 70% to 90% seen just once and under 14% held by the top ten. The chain carries TRBV19 and TRBJ1-4, with no clear D. Sequencing was performed on PBMCs or T cells enriched from blood (not recorded which). The TCR was taken from a man younger than 40 who had recovered from COVID-19. This chain's CDR3 is CASSIGQAFREKLFF. The DNA of the CDR3 is TGTGCCAGTAGTATCGGCCAGGCTTTTCGTGAAAAACTGTTTTTT.